A selection of T cell receptor beta chains follows, all from one sample in a study of blood T cells in healthy people across ages. TCRdb independently ran MiXCR on the 5' RACE reads; one entry per CDR3 protein. The table shows around 990,000 distinct CDR3 sequences, with 25% occurring only once. The data were also submitted as part of a second study, on T cells of mothers and their children.

Sequencing input: blood. These receptors were obtained from a girl under 10 years old in good health. Both conserved end residues are part of each CDR3. A D gene is named only where the DNA matches it firmly. Size tells how often a clone was seen (once, few, many) or the class of an expanded clone, and some rows leave it out.

v_gene: TRBV12-3/TRBV12-4; j_gene: TRBJ2-7; abundance: NA; d_gene: NA; CDR3nt: TGTGCCAGCAGTTTTAGCAGGGTTCTAGACGAGCAGTACTTC; CDR3aa: CASSFSRVLDEQYF
v_gene: TRBV12-3/TRBV12-4; j_gene: TRBJ1-1; abundance: NA; d_gene: NA; CDR3nt: TGTGCCAGCAGTTTCTGGGGGTCGGAAGCTGAAGCTTTCTTT; CDR3aa: CASSFWGSEAEAFF
v_gene: TRBV20-1; j_gene: TRBJ2-6; abundance: NA; d_gene: NA; CDR3nt: TGCAGTGCTAGCGCCCTGAGGGCCAACGTCCTGACTTTC; CDR3aa: CSASALRANVLTF
v_gene: TRBV10-2; j_gene: TRBJ2-1; abundance: NA; d_gene: NA; CDR3nt: TGCGCCAGCAAGGGTCAGGGGACTCCTAATGAGCAGTTCTTC; CDR3aa: CASKGQGTPNEQFF
v_gene: TRBV2; j_gene: TRBJ2-2; abundance: few; d_gene: TRBD1; CDR3nt: TGTGCCACCGTTAGAAGGGACAGGGGATCCGGGGAGCTGTTTTTT; CDR3aa: CATVRRDRGSGELFF
v_gene: TRBV28; j_gene: TRBJ1-2; abundance: few; d_gene: TRBD1; CDR3nt: TGTGCCAGCAGTCCTCCCCGGGACAGCTATGGCTACACCTTC; CDR3aa: CASSPPRDSYGYTF
v_gene: TRBV28; j_gene: TRBJ1-4; abundance: NA; d_gene: NA; CDR3nt: TGTGCCAGCAGTCCCCCCATGGGAAGCAAGGAAAAACTGTTTTTT; CDR3aa: CASSPPMGSKEKLFF
v_gene: TRBV10-1; j_gene: TRBJ2-2; abundance: few; d_gene: NA; CDR3nt: TGCGCCAGCAGTGGACTTCTGAACACCGGGGAGCTGTTTTTT; CDR3aa: CASSGLLNTGELFF
v_gene: TRBV11-2; j_gene: TRBJ2-5; abundance: few; d_gene: TRBD2; CDR3nt: TGTGCCAGCAGCCCCCCCTTGGTGGGGGAGGGACAAGAGACCCAGTACTTC; CDR3aa: CASSPPLVGEGQETQYF
v_gene: TRBV4-1; j_gene: TRBJ2-7; abundance: NA; d_gene: NA; CDR3nt: TGCGCCAGCAGCTTGTCGACGGCGCTTCACTACGAGCAGTACTTC; CDR3aa: CASSLSTALHYEQYF
v_gene: TRBV29-1; j_gene: TRBJ2-2; abundance: few; d_gene: NA; CDR3nt: TGCAGCGTTGTTGGTCGGGTCACCGGGGAGCTGTTTTTT; CDR3aa: CSVVGRVTGELFF
v_gene: TRBV7-9; j_gene: TRBJ2-7; abundance: NA; d_gene: TRBD2; CDR3nt: TGTGCCAGCAGCTCAACTCGACTAGCGGGGGCTCACTACGAGCAGTACTTC; CDR3aa: CASSSTRLAGAHYEQYF
v_gene: TRBV20-1; j_gene: TRBJ2-2; abundance: few; d_gene: NA; CDR3nt: TGCAGTGCTAGAGATGGTTTCAGGGACTCCACCGGGGAGCTGTTTTTT; CDR3aa: CSARDGFRDSTGELFF
v_gene: TRBV29-1; j_gene: TRBJ2-1; abundance: NA; d_gene: TRBD2; CDR3nt: TGCAGCGTTGAATGGGGGAGGGGTAGCCCCTACAATGAGCAGTTCTTC; CDR3aa: CSVEWGRGSPYNEQFF
v_gene: TRBV6-6; j_gene: TRBJ2-3; abundance: NA; d_gene: NA; CDR3nt: TGTGCCAGCAGTTACATTAGCACAGATACGCAGTATTTT; CDR3aa: CASSYISTDTQYF
v_gene: TRBV29-1; j_gene: TRBJ2-6; abundance: few; d_gene: NA; CDR3nt: TGCGGCGTTGAAGATCCCGGCCCCGGGGCCAACGCCCTGACTTTC; CDR3aa: CGVEDPGPGANALTF
v_gene: TRBV20-1; j_gene: TRBJ1-2; abundance: NA; d_gene: NA; CDR3nt: TGCAGTGCTAGAGATCTAACAGGGATGGGGTATGGCTACACCTTC; CDR3aa: CSARDLTGMGYGYTF
v_gene: TRBV7-9; j_gene: TRBJ2-5; abundance: NA; d_gene: NA; CDR3nt: TGTGCCAGCAGCTCAACAGGGTTGATACAAGAGACCCAGTACTTC; CDR3aa: CASSSTGLIQETQYF
v_gene: TRBV29-1; j_gene: TRBJ2-5; abundance: NA; d_gene: TRBD2; CDR3nt: TGCAGCGTGACTAGCGGCGCAGCCCAGTACTTC; CDR3aa: CSVTSGAAQYF
v_gene: TRBV7-9; j_gene: TRBJ2-1; abundance: few; d_gene: NA; CDR3nt: TGTGCCAGCAGCTTAGGGGGGCGAAGGAATGAGCAGTTCTTC; CDR3aa: CASSLGGRRNEQFF
v_gene: TRBV6-1; j_gene: TRBJ2-7; abundance: NA; d_gene: NA; CDR3nt: TGTGCCGCCTCTCCAAACCCAGGGTACGAGCAGTACTTC; CDR3aa: CAASPNPGYEQYF
v_gene: TRBV7-9; j_gene: TRBJ2-7; abundance: NA; d_gene: NA; CDR3nt: TGTGCCAGCAGTTCTCGCGGGACTCGCGATTTCTACGAGCAGTACTTC; CDR3aa: CASSSRGTRDFYEQYF
v_gene: TRBV28; j_gene: TRBJ2-7; abundance: NA; d_gene: NA; CDR3nt: TGTGCCAGCACCCTGACAGTCTCCTACGAGCAGTACTTC; CDR3aa: CASTLTVSYEQYF
v_gene: TRBV29-1; j_gene: TRBJ2-3; abundance: NA; d_gene: NA; CDR3nt: TGCAGCGTCGGACAGTTCACAGATACGCAGTATTTT; CDR3aa: CSVGQFTDTQYF
v_gene: TRBV6-6; j_gene: TRBJ1-3; abundance: NA; d_gene: NA; CDR3nt: TGTGCCAGCAGTTACATGTCCGGGGGGGGAAACACCATATATTTT; CDR3aa: CASSYMSGGGNTIYF
v_gene: TRBV29-1; j_gene: TRBJ2-1; abundance: few; d_gene: TRBD2; CDR3nt: TGCAGCGTTGAAGAGGGTAGCGGGAAGACGAGCAATGAGCAGTTCTTC; CDR3aa: CSVEEGSGKTSNEQFF
v_gene: TRBV12-3/TRBV12-4; j_gene: TRBJ2-5; abundance: NA; d_gene: TRBD1; CDR3nt: TGTGCCAGCAGCCACGGCCCGACAGGGGAGGAGACCCAGTACTTC; CDR3aa: CASSHGPTGEETQYF
v_gene: TRBV2; j_gene: TRBJ1-5; abundance: NA; d_gene: TRBD1; CDR3nt: TGTGCCAGCGGACAGGACGGGAGATCCCAGCATTTT; CDR3aa: CASGQDGRSQHF
v_gene: TRBV28; j_gene: TRBJ2-5; abundance: few; d_gene: NA; CDR3nt: TGTGCCAGCACTCTCCAAGGACTGACCCAGACCCAGTACTTC; CDR3aa: CASTLQGLTQTQYF
v_gene: TRBV14; j_gene: TRBJ1-6; abundance: few; d_gene: NA; CDR3nt: TGTGCCAGCAGCCGGGACCTTGATAATTCACCCCTCCACTTT; CDR3aa: CASSRDLDNSPLHF
v_gene: TRBV4-3; j_gene: TRBJ1-2; abundance: few; d_gene: TRBD1; CDR3nt: TGCGCCAGCAGCCAAGATGGAACAGGGGGCGTTAGTGGGTATGGCTACACCTTC; CDR3aa: CASSQDGTGGVSGYGYTF
v_gene: TRBV25-1; j_gene: TRBJ2-2; abundance: few; d_gene: TRBD1; CDR3nt: TGTGCCAGCAGGGCCGACAGGGGATCCACCGGGGAGCTGTTTTTT; CDR3aa: CASRADRGSTGELFF
v_gene: TRBV6-2/TRBV6-3; j_gene: TRBJ2-4; abundance: NA; d_gene: TRBD2; CDR3nt: TGTGCCAGCAGTTACAGAAAGCTACTAGCGGAAAAGTACTTC; CDR3aa: CASSYRKLLAEKYF
v_gene: TRBV12-3/TRBV12-4; j_gene: TRBJ2-5; abundance: NA; d_gene: TRBD2; CDR3nt: TGTGCCAGCCGGCGGGAGGCCCAAGAGACCCAGTACTTC; CDR3aa: CASRREAQETQYF
v_gene: TRBV12-3/TRBV12-4; j_gene: TRBJ2-1; abundance: few; d_gene: TRBD2; CDR3nt: TGTGCCAGCACCGCTAGCGGGGGCCGATACAATGAGCAGTTCTTC; CDR3aa: CASTASGGRYNEQFF
v_gene: TRBV14; j_gene: TRBJ1-2; abundance: NA; d_gene: NA; CDR3nt: TGTGCCAGCAGCCAAGTACGCGGGGCGGCTAACTATGGCTACACCTTC; CDR3aa: CASSQVRGAANYGYTF
v_gene: TRBV6-2/TRBV6-3; j_gene: TRBJ2-7; abundance: NA; d_gene: TRBD1; CDR3nt: TGTGCCAGCAGAAGAGGGGGCCAATTCTACGAGCAGTACTTC; CDR3aa: CASRRGGQFYEQYF
v_gene: TRBV4-1; j_gene: TRBJ1-6; abundance: NA; d_gene: NA; CDR3nt: TGCGCCAGCAGCCAAAACCTCGGGACTTCCGATTCACCCCTCCACTTT; CDR3aa: CASSQNLGTSDSPLHF
v_gene: TRBV7-2; j_gene: TRBJ1-2; abundance: few; d_gene: TRBD1; CDR3nt: TGTGCCAGCAGCTTTTATGGAACAGGGGGCTACGGCTACACCTTC; CDR3aa: CASSFYGTGGYGYTF
v_gene: TRBV20-1; j_gene: TRBJ2-5; abundance: NA; d_gene: TRBD2; CDR3nt: TGCAGTGCCACGGAGGGACTAGCGGGAAAAGAGACCCAGTACTTC; CDR3aa: CSATEGLAGKETQYF
v_gene: TRBV7-2; j_gene: TRBJ2-5; abundance: few; d_gene: NA; CDR3nt: TGTGCCAGCAGCTTAGCGTCGGGGGCGAGGGAGACCCAGTACTTC; CDR3aa: CASSLASGARETQYF
v_gene: TRBV12-3/TRBV12-4; j_gene: TRBJ2-7; abundance: few; d_gene: NA; CDR3nt: TGTGCCAGCAGTTATTGGGGATACGAGCAGTACTTC; CDR3aa: CASSYWGYEQYF
v_gene: TRBV28; j_gene: TRBJ1-2; abundance: few; d_gene: TRBD1; CDR3nt: TGTGCCAGCAGTACCGGGACAGGGTTTCTCTATGGCTACACCTTC; CDR3aa: CASSTGTGFLYGYTF